Listed below are T cell receptor beta chains from one sample, sequenced in a study of shared clonotypes between healthy human individuals. Profiling relied on immunoSEQ multiplex PCR, and the TCRdb table lists in-frame clones only, not all of them. In the table there are about 230,000 clones, about 65% of which are singletons. The sample consisted of memory CD4+ T cells sorted from blood. These receptors were collected from a man aged 25-45 years in good health. The CDR3 runs from the conserved cysteine through the conserved F or W. Fields, in order: CDR3 DNA, CDR3 protein, J gene, D gene, V gene, clone size. D genes are given only for firm matches. Clone size appears in some rows only: once, few, many, or a class for an expanded clone.

TGTGCCAGCAGCTCACGGATGCTAGCCAAAAACATTCAGTACTTC	CASSSRMLAKNIQYF	TRBJ2-4	-	TRBV11-2	-
TGTGCCAGCAGTCGGACAGAAACCTACGAGCAGTACTTC	CASSRTETYEQYF	TRBJ2-7	-	TRBV6-1	-
TGTGCCAGCAGTGAGGCGGGAGTAAATACGCAGTATTTT	CASSEAGVNTQYF	TRBJ2-3	TRBD2	TRBV6-1	-
TGCAGTGCTAGCGCGGGGAACGGCTACACCTTC	CSASAGNGYTF	TRBJ1-2	-	TRBV20-1	many
TGTGCCAGCTCACGGGACAGACAACAAGAGACCCAGTACTTC	CASSRDRQQETQYF	TRBJ2-5	TRBD1	TRBV18	few
TGTGCCAGTAGGGGGGGACTAGCGGATACCGAGCGCGAGCAGTACTTC	CASRGGLADTEREQYF	TRBJ2-7	TRBD2	TRBV19	-
TGTGCCAGCAGGGCCGGTACTAGCGTCTGGGAGCTGTTTTTT	CASRAGTSVWELFF	TRBJ2-2	TRBD2	TRBV2	-
TGTGCCAGCAGCTTAGGGCAGGGCGGATGGAATGAGCAGTTCTTC	CASSLGQGGWNEQFF	TRBJ2-1	-	TRBV5-5	-
TGTGCCAGCAGCCGACAGGGTTTCGGACCCGACCCCACTGAAGCTTTCTTT	CASSRQGFGPDPTEAFF	TRBJ1-1	TRBD1	TRBV11-2	-
TGTGCCAGCAGCTTAAGGGTGTATGGCTACACCTTC	CASSLRVYGYTF	TRBJ1-2	-	TRBV5-6	few
TGTGCCAGCAGCTCCACTAGGATCGATGAGCAGTTCTTC	CASSSTRIDEQFF	TRBJ2-1	-	TRBV11-2	-
TGTGCCAGCAGTTTATCGAAAGTAGCGGGGTCCTACGAGCAGTACTTC	CASSLSKVAGSYEQYF	TRBJ2-7	TRBD2	TRBV27	few
TGTGCCAGCAGCGTAAGTCAATCCTACAATGAGCAGTTCTTC	CASSVSQSYNEQFF	TRBJ2-1	-	TRBV9	-
TGTGCCAGCAGTTATGACTCAGAAGCTTTCTTT	CASSYDSEAFF	TRBJ1-1	-	TRBV2	few
TGTGCCAGCAAAGAGGGGAGTCAGCCCCAGCATTTT	CASKEGSQPQHF	TRBJ1-5	-	TRBV2	few
TGTGCCAGTAGTAAGGGTGGGGGAGTGAGCTCCTACGAGCAGTACTTC	CASSKGGGVSSYEQYF	TRBJ2-7	-	TRBV19	-
TGTGCCAGCAACTTGGCCGGGAGCTCCTACGAGCAGTACTTC	CASNLAGSSYEQYF	TRBJ2-7	-	TRBV2	-
TGTGCCAGCTCAGCCAGGTTTAATGAAAAACTGTTTTTT	CASSARFNEKLFF	TRBJ1-4	-	TRBV18	-
TGCGCCAGCAGCTCGGCCGGGGGGCGCTCAATACAAACCCTATACAATGAGCAGTTCTTC	CASSSAGGRSIQTLYNEQFF	TRBJ2-1	-	TRBV5-1	-
TGTGCCAGCAGCCCCACTACGAACACCGGGGAGCTGTTTTTT	CASSPTTNTGELFF	TRBJ2-2	-	TRBV11-2	-
TGTGCCAGCAGTTTATTGGGCGGGAGCTCCTACGAGCAGTACTTC	CASSLLGGSSYEQYF	TRBJ2-7	TRBD2	TRBV27	-
TGTGCCAGCATAAGGGACAGGGTCCAAGTTGGAGCTTTCTTT	CASIRDRVQVGAFF	TRBJ1-1	TRBD1	TRBV6-1	-
TGTGCCAGCAGCGGGGGACAGGCATACGAGCAGTTCTTC	CASSGGQAYEQFF	TRBJ2-1	-	TRBV21-1	-
TGTGCCAGCAGGGAGCGGGAGGGCCCCTACGAGCAGTACTTC	CASREREGPYEQYF	TRBJ2-7	TRBD2	TRBV27	-
TGTGCCAGCAGTTACGACGGACGGTACAATGAGCAGTTCTTC	CASSYDGRYNEQFF	TRBJ2-1	-	TRBV6-5	many
TGTGCCAGCAGCCAAGCGGGAGGTTACAATGAGCAGTTCTTC	CASSQAGGYNEQFF	TRBJ2-1	TRBD2	TRBV14	-
TGTGCCAGCAGAATCCCCGGAGCCTACGAGCAGTACTTC	CASRIPGAYEQYF	TRBJ2-7	-	TRBV28	-
TGTGCCAGCAGCCTGGGACTAAATACTCGCACAGATACGCAGTATTTT	CASSLGLNTRTDTQYF	TRBJ2-3	TRBD2	TRBV7-2	few
TGCGCCAGCAGCCAAGAAGTGGGGGGACCTCAGCCCCAGCATTTT	CASSQEVGGPQPQHF	TRBJ1-5	-	TRBV4-3	-
TGTGCCAGCAGCTTACTGAACACTGAAGCTTTCTTT	CASSLLNTEAFF	TRBJ1-1	-	TRBV11-2	few
TGTGCCAGCAGCTTAGGCAGGGGTATAGACGAAAAACTGTTTTTT	CASSLGRGIDEKLFF	TRBJ1-4	-	TRBV7-2	-
TGCAGCGTTGGGATCCCGGGACTAGCGGGCACCGGGGAGCTGTTTTTT	CSVGIPGLAGTGELFF	TRBJ2-2	TRBD2	TRBV29-1	-
TGTGCCAGCAACCTGACAGGGTGTCAGCCCCAGCATTTT	CASNLTGCQPQHF	TRBJ1-5	TRBD1	TRBV27	-
TGTGCCAGCAGCTTCGCCGGGTTCCCCCGGGCGACGGGGGACAATGAGCAGTTCTTC	CASSFAGFPRATGDNEQFF	TRBJ2-1	-	TRBV7-7	-
TGTGCCAGCAGTGCACTTTACGGACGGAAACTGTTTTTT	CASSALYGRKLFF	TRBJ1-4	-	TRBV6-1	-
TGTGCCAGCAGCTTAAGTAGCAATCAGCCCCAGCATTTT	CASSLSSNQPQHF	TRBJ1-5	-	TRBV7-2	-
TGTGCCAGCAAGGGGGGCGGCCGTCAAGAGACCCAGTACTTC	CASKGGGRQETQYF	TRBJ2-5	-	TRBV28	-
TGTGCCAGCAGTTTACTTCGGGGGACGGTGGATGGCTACACCTTC	CASSLLRGTVDGYTF	TRBJ1-2	-	TRBV27	-
TGTGCCAGCAGCGAACAGCACACCGGGGAGCTGTTTTTT	CASSEQHTGELFF	TRBJ2-2	-	TRBV7-7	-
TGCGCCAGCAGCGGGGGGCTTCCAGATACGCAGTATTTT	CASSGGLPDTQYF	TRBJ2-3	-	TRBV10-1	-
TGTGCCAGTAAAGGGACTAGCGGACTTTACTCCAATGAGCAGTTCTTC	CASKGTSGLYSNEQFF	TRBJ2-1	TRBD2	TRBV19	-
TGCGCCAGCAGCTTGACCCAGGGAGGTAAAAACACCATATATTTT	CASSLTQGGKNTIYF	TRBJ1-3	-	TRBV5-1	-
TGTGCCAGCAGTGAGGGACTACAGGCTTACAATGAGCAGTTCTTC	CASSEGLQAYNEQFF	TRBJ2-1	TRBD2	TRBV25-1	-
TGTGCCAGCAGCTTAAACCCCCCGCCCCTTCCCGGCGAGCAGTACTTC	CASSLNPPPLPGEQYF	TRBJ2-7	-	TRBV7-2	-
TGTGCCAGCTCACCGCCCTCCCGCACCTCTGGGCAGTACTTC	CASSPPSRTSGQYF	TRBJ2-7	-	TRBV18	-
TGTGCCACCAGCAGTCCCGATGGGGGGACTGAAGCTTTCTTT	CATSSPDGGTEAFF	TRBJ1-1	-	TRBV15	-
TGTGCCAGCAGCGCGACAGGGGGCTTTGAAAAACTGTTTTTT	CASSATGGFEKLFF	TRBJ1-4	TRBD1	TRBV6-1	once
TGTGCCAGCCTTGGAGGTGGAGGCGATACGCAGTATTTT	CASLGGGGDTQYF	TRBJ2-3	-	TRBV5-6	few
TGTGCCAGCAGCCAAGAACTCACAGATACGCAGTATTTT	CASSQELTDTQYF	TRBJ2-3	-	TRBV14	-
TGTGCCAGTACCCCGGGACAGGGCGGTTACACCTTC	CASTPGQGGYTF	TRBJ1-2	TRBD1	TRBV19	-
TGTGCCAGCAGCCGGGACGGGGGGAACACTGAAGCTTTCTTT	CASSRDGGNTEAFF	TRBJ1-1	-	TRBV6-5	-
TGTGCCAGCAGCTTACGGGCGGGAGGGGTAGATACGCAGTATTTT	CASSLRAGGVDTQYF	TRBJ2-3	TRBD2	TRBV13	few
TGTGCTAGTGGTCGGACAGGGAGACCCATCAATGAGCAGTTCTTC	CASGRTGRPINEQFF	TRBJ2-1	TRBD1	TRBV12-5	few
TGTGCCAGCAGCTCTACGCGACAGGGAATAGGAGACGAGCAGTACTTC	CASSSTRQGIGDEQYF	TRBJ2-7	TRBD1	TRBV13	few